This TCR beta chain was sequenced in a study of blood T cell repertoires in COVID-19. At the level of the study: Acute and convalescent COVID-19 specimens originated in the United States, Italy and Spain.

The CDR3 has 14 residues. Per germline, CDR1 MNHEY and CDR2 SMNVEV (reference sequence). V dropped 4 bases and J dropped 8; count of bases not matched to a gene: 6. On this clone: This sample includes further DNA sequences coding for the same CDR3.

Per the original methods: Estimation of nucleated cell counts relied on the amplification of reference gene primers. Sequenced by immunoSEQ multiplex PCR; TCRdb stores in-frame clones only, minus some. The DNA was the basis for D and trimming; V, J and clone size are from that table. In the table there are about 34,000 clones, roughly 73% of which are singletons. The rearrangement uses TRBV27 and TRBJ1-2; TRBD1 agrees at 11 bases. Sequencing was performed on peripheral blood. This sequence was found in a man at least 80 years old with active or convalescent COVID-19. The CDR3 sequence: CASSSPDRGLGYTF. The DNA for the CDR3 is TGTGCCAGCAGTTCCCCGGACAGGGGGCTGGGCTACACCTTC.